This T cell receptor (beta chain) is drawn from a study of T cells in women clearing cervical HPV infection. Data came from immunoSEQ multiplex PCR; TCRdb stores just in-frame clones and leaves some out. The record lists under 50,000 clones, of which the ten most abundant hold approximately 6%. Germline V gene sequence: CDR1 DFQATT, CDR2 SNEGSKA (reference sequence). Trimming cost V 6 bases and J 6 bases, with 25 bases left between them. This CDR3 comprises 16 residues. Note on this clone: The read terminates 3 residues ahead of where the CDR3 ends, so the germline J gene completes it.

This receptor was identified in a woman aged 18 to 69 with a cervical HPV16 infection that either progressed to CIN3+ or cleared (not recorded which). The chain links TRBV20-1 to TRBJ2-3, with a tentative D call TRBD2 (6 bases). Input material: blood buffy coat. The CDR3 bases that were read are TGCAGTGCCACCCCCACGGCACTAGCCGGAAGCGATACG. Its translation is CSATPTALAGSDT. The full CDR3 sequence reads CSATPTALAGSDTQYF.